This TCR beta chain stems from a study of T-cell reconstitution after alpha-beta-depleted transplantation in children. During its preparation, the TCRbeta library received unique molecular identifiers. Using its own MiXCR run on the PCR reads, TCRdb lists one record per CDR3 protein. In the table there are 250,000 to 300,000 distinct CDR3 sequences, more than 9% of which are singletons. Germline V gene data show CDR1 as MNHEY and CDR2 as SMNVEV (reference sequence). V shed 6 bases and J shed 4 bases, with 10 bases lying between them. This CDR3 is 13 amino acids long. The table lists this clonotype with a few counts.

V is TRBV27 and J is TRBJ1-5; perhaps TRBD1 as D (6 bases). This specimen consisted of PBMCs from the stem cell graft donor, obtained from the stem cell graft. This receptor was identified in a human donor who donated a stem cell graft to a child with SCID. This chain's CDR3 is CASSPQGNQPQHF. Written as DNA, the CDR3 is TGTGCCAGCAGCCCCCAGGGGAATCAGCCCCAGCATTTT.